The rows below give T cell receptor beta chains drawn from one sample of a study of blood T cell repertoires in COVID-19. Clones were sequenced by immunoSEQ multiplex PCR, and TCRdb holds only the in-frame ones, with some missing. This sample has approximately 67,000 clones; approximately 80% occur once, and the top ten carry around 6.3%. The sequenced sample consisted of peripheral blood. The receptors originated from a man aged 55 to 70 with acute or convalescent COVID-19. Both conserved end residues are part of each CDR3. The order of the fields is CDR3 DNA, CDR3 protein, D gene, clone size, V gene, J gene. The D gene is left open where the match is weak. Clone size is not always given. Where it is, it says once, few, many or a class for expanded clones.

cdr3_nt: TGCAGCGCCGAGACAGGGGACACTGAAGCTTTCTTT
cdr3_aa: CSAETGDTEAFF
d_call: TRBD1
clone_size: once
v_call: TRBV29-1
j_call: TRBJ1-1

cdr3_nt: TGCGCCAGCAGCCTTACGGGACAGGGGCGAAACACCATATATTTT
cdr3_aa: CASSLTGQGRNTIYF
d_call: TRBD1
clone_size: NA
v_call: TRBV5-1
j_call: TRBJ1-3

cdr3_nt: TGTGCCACCAGCAGAGTCGAGACAGGGAGGCAGTACTTC
cdr3_aa: CATSRVETGRQYF
d_call: TRBD1
clone_size: NA
v_call: TRBV15
j_call: TRBJ2-7

cdr3_nt: TGTGCCAGCAGTAACAGGGGTAACACTGAAGCTTTCTTT
cdr3_aa: CASSNRGNTEAFF
d_call: TRBD1
clone_size: few
v_call: TRBV2
j_call: TRBJ1-1

cdr3_nt: TGTGCCAGCAGCGAGGCAGGGGGCATCTATGGCTACACCTTC
cdr3_aa: CASSEAGGIYGYTF
d_call: TRBD1
clone_size: NA
v_call: TRBV9
j_call: TRBJ1-2

cdr3_nt: TGTGCCAGCTCACCGGGACAGAATGCCTCACCCCTCCACTTT
cdr3_aa: CASSPGQNASPLHF
d_call: TRBD1
clone_size: NA
v_call: TRBV18
j_call: TRBJ1-6

cdr3_nt: TGCGCCAGCAGCTTGGAAGTCTTAGTGGCAGATACGCAGTATTTT
cdr3_aa: CASSLEVLVADTQYF
d_call: NA
clone_size: few
v_call: TRBV5-1
j_call: TRBJ2-3

cdr3_nt: TGTGCCAGTGGTTCGGGGGGCACTGAAGCTTTCTTT
cdr3_aa: CASGSGGTEAFF
d_call: NA
clone_size: NA
v_call: TRBV19
j_call: TRBJ1-1

cdr3_nt: TGTGCCAGCAGCGCGGGGACGGCTATCACTGAAGCTTTCTTT
cdr3_aa: CASSAGTAITEAFF
d_call: NA
clone_size: NA
v_call: TRBV7-9
j_call: TRBJ1-1

cdr3_nt: TGTGCCAGCAGCCAAGGACAGAGCAATCAGCCCCAGCATTTT
cdr3_aa: CASSQGQSNQPQHF
d_call: NA
clone_size: NA
v_call: TRBV3-1/TRBV3-2
j_call: TRBJ1-5

cdr3_nt: TGTGCCAGCAGCTTATCTCCAGGGAGGGGGACAGATACGCAGTATTTT
cdr3_aa: CASSLSPGRGTDTQYF
d_call: NA
clone_size: few
v_call: TRBV11-3
j_call: TRBJ2-3

cdr3_nt: TGTGCCAGCAGCTTTTTGACAGCTCCCTCCGAGCAGTACTTC
cdr3_aa: CASSFLTAPSEQYF
d_call: NA
clone_size: NA
v_call: TRBV7-2
j_call: TRBJ2-7

cdr3_nt: TGTGCCAGCAGTTTAAAAGGGGGCGGGCAGTACTTC
cdr3_aa: CASSLKGGGQYF
d_call: TRBD1
clone_size: NA
v_call: TRBV12-3/TRBV12-4
j_call: TRBJ2-7

cdr3_nt: TGTGCCAGCAGCTTGGCCGGCAGGGGTGGCCATCAGCCCCAGCATTTT
cdr3_aa: CASSLAGRGGHQPQHF
d_call: NA
clone_size: few
v_call: TRBV5-8
j_call: TRBJ1-5

cdr3_nt: TGCGCCAGCAGCCAAGGAGTCTCTGGGGCCAACGTCCTGACTTTC
cdr3_aa: CASSQGVSGANVLTF
d_call: NA
clone_size: NA
v_call: TRBV4-1
j_call: TRBJ2-6

cdr3_nt: TGTGCCAGCAGCTCGGACGTCTGGGGAGGCGAGCAGTACTTC
cdr3_aa: CASSSDVWGGEQYF
d_call: NA
clone_size: NA
v_call: TRBV7-9
j_call: TRBJ2-7

cdr3_nt: TGTGCCAGCAGTTCACTAGCGGGGGATTCGGAGACCCAGTACTTC
cdr3_aa: CASSSLAGDSETQYF
d_call: TRBD2
clone_size: NA
v_call: TRBV6-2/TRBV6-3
j_call: TRBJ2-5

cdr3_nt: TGTGCCAGCAGCAGAATGAACACTGAAGCTTTCTTT
cdr3_aa: CASSRMNTEAFF
d_call: NA
clone_size: NA
v_call: TRBV12-3/TRBV12-4
j_call: TRBJ1-1

cdr3_nt: TGTGCCTGGAGTGCCGGACAGGGACTATCGACCGAGCAGTACTTC
cdr3_aa: CAWSAGQGLSTEQYF
d_call: NA
clone_size: NA
v_call: TRBV30
j_call: TRBJ2-7